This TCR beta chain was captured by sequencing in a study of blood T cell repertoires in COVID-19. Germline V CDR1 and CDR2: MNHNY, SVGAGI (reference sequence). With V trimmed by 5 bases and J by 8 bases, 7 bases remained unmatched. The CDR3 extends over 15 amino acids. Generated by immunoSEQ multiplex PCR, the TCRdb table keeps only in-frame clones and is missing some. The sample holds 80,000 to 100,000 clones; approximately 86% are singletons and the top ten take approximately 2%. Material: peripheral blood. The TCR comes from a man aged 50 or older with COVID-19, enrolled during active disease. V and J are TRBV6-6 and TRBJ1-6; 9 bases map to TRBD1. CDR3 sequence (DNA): TGTGCCAGCAGTAAACAGGGGGCGAGGGATTCACCCCTCCACTTT. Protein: CASSKQGARDSPLHF.